This T cell receptor (beta chain) is drawn from a study of T-cell memory formation after mild COVID-19. Looking at the study overall: TCR clusters were mostly confined to one donor each.

The sample holds a few counts of this clonotype. Its specificity is unknown. The junction had 12 bases not matched to a gene; V was cut back by 1 base and J by 9 bases. The CDR3 loop spans 16 amino acids. Germline CDR1 and CDR2: SGHRS and YFSETQ. Study-level points and caveats: Contracting clones from day 15 to 85 had balanced CD4/CD8; later expanders favoured CD4+. Specificity for SARS-CoV-2 was not confirmed among the second-wave clones peaking on day 37.

MiXCR was run by TCRdb on the 5' RACE reads, yielding one entry per CDR3 protein. The data contain roughly 160,000 distinct CDR3 sequences, under 15% of them singletons. This chain joins TRBV5-1 and TRBJ2-1, with 8 bases aligning to TRBD1. Specimen: PBMCs or a T cell subset sorted from them (not recorded which). The source of this sequence is a man aged 18 to 29 who had mild COVID-19 (a few samples of this study predate the infection). Cell type and time point are not known. CDR3: CASSLRGTGTGSEQFF. In nucleotides, the CDR3 is TGCGCCAGCAGCTTGAGGGGGACTGGGACAGGTAGTGAGCAGTTCTTC.